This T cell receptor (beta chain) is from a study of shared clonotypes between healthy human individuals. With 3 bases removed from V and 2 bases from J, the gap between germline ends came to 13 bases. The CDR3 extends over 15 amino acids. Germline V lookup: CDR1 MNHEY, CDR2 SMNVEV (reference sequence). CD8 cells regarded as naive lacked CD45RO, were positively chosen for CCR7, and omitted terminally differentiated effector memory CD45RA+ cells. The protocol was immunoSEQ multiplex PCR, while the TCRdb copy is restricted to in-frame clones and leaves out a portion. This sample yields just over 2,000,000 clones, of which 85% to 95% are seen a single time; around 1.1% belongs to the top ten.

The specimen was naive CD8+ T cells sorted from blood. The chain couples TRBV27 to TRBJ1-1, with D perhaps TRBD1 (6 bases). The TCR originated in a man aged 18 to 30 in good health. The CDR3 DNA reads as TGTGCCAGCAGTTTGGGGGCGAACCTCAACACTGAAGCTTTCTTT. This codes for CASSLGANLNTEAFF.